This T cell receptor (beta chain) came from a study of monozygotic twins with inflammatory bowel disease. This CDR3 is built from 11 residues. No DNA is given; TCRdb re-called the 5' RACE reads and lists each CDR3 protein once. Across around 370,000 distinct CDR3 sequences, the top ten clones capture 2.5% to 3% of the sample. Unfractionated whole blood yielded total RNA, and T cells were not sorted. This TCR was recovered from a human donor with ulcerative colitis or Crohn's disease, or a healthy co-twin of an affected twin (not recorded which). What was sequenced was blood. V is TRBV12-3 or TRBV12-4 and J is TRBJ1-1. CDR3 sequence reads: CASSFHTEAFF.